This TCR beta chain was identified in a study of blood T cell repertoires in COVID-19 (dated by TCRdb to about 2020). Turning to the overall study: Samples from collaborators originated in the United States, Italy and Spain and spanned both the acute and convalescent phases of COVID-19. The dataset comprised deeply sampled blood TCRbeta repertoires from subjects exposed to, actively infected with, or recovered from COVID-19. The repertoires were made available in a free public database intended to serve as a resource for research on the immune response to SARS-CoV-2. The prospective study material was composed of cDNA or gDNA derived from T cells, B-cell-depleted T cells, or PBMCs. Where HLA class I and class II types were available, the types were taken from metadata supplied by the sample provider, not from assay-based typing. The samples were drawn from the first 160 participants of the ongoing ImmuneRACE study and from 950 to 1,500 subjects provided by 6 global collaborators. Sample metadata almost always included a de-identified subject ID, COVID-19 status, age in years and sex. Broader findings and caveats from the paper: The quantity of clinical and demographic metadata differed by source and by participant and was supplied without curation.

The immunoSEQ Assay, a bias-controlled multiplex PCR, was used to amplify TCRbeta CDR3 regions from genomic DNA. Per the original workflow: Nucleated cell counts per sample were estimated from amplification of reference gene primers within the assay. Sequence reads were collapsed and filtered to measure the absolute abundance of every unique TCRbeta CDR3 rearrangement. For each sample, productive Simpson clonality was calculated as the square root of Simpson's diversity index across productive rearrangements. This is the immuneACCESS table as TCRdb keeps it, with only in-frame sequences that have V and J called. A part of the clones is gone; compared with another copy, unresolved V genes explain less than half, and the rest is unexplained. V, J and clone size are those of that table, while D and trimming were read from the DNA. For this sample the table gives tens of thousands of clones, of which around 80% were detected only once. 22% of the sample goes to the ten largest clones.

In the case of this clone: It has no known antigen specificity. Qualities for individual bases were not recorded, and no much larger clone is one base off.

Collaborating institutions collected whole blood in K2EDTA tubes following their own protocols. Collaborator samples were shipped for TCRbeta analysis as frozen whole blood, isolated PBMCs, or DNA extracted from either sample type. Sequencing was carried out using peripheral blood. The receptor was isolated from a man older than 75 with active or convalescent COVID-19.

The sequence in DNA is TGCGCCAGCAGCTTGGCGGCAGGGGTGCGATCTGGGGCCAACGTCCTGACTTTC. Its protein reads: CASSLAAGVRSGANVLTF. The sequence joins TRBV5-1 to TRBJ2-6; a weak D assignment points to TRBD1 (6 bases agree). The CDR3, cysteine through phenylalanine, is 18 amino acids long. Only the CDR3 DNA stays, 54 bases, in frame from base 1. The V end loses 0 bases and the J end loses 1 base, and a stretch of 14 bases separates them. Taken from the germline V gene, the CDR1 and CDR2 loops are SGHRS and YFSETQ.